This entry features one TCR beta chain sequence. What it binds is not known. Selected positively for CCR7 and CD45RO-negative, naive CD8 cells excluded terminally differentiated effector memory CD45RA+ cells. This entry comes from a study of shared clonotypes between healthy human individuals. Replicate PCRs for sorted subsets used approximately 190 ng DNA; this equaled tens of thousands of T cell genomes. Measured with immunoSEQ multiplex PCR; TCRdb has only the in-frame clones, and not every one. This table has approximately 720,000 clones, around 90% appearing once. Overall study findings and caveats: Shared clonotypes: about 4.6% naive CD4, approximately 3.4% naive CD8, less than 2.5% memory CD4, more than 0.3% memory CD8.

This CDR3 is 14 amino acids long. Germline V gene sequence: CDR1 KGHSH, CDR2 LQKENI. Trimming left V 2 bases short and J 2 bases short, with 10 bases between. This sequence originates from a man aged 25 to 40 in good health. Sequencing was performed on naive CD8+ T cells sorted from blood. This chain links TRBV18 with TRBJ2-7; D is tentatively TRBD1 or TRBD2 (5 bases each). Here the CDR3 reads CASSPERGTYEQYF. The CDR3, as DNA: TGTGCCAGCTCACCAGAGAGGGGCACCTACGAGCAGTACTTC.